The 8 T cell receptor beta chains given below trace back to one sample, sequenced in a study of control samples from healthy donors and cancer patients. Some clones are missing from TCRdb's copy, which holds only in-frame ones; the method was immunoSEQ multiplex PCR. Altogether around 130,000 clones are present, under 90% being singletons, with the ten largest covering about 7.6%. Specimen: PBMCs. These receptors came from a man over 45 with head and neck cancer.

In this sample, this clone turned up a few times. V gene TRBV5-1 combines with J gene TRBJ1-1; no firm D call. The germline V and J ends were trimmed by 1 base and 4 bases, with 11 bases remaining between them. Germline V gene lookup returns CDR1 SGHRS and CDR2 YFSETQ. The CDR3 has 14 residues. DNA of the CDR3: TGCGCCAGCAGCTTGTCCGGACTGGCCACTGAAGCTTTCTTT. It is translated as CASSLSGLATEAFF. Filled out from reference TRBV5-1 and TRBJ1-1, the complete variable domain reads KAGVTQTPRYLIKTRGQQVTLSCSPISGHRSVSWYQQTPGQGLQFLFEYFSETQRNKGNFPGRFSGRQFSNSRSEMNVSTLELGDSALYLCASSLSGLATEAFFGQGTRLTVV.

The rearrangement joins TRBV5-5 to TRBJ1-6; D gene uncertain. The CDR3 runs 14 residues. Germline V gene lookup returns CDR1 SGHKS and CDR2 YYEKEE (reference sequence). Trimming removed 0 bases from V and 3 bases from J, with 4 bases in between. This chain's CDR3 is CASSLGSYNSPLHF. The CDR3 nucleotides read TGTGCCAGCAGCTTGGGTAGCTATAATTCACCCCTCCACTTT. The full variable domain, its missing parts supplied by reference TRBV5-5 and TRBJ1-6, is DAGVTQSPTHLIKTRGQQVTLRCSPISGHKSVSWYQQVLGQGPQFIFQYYEKEERGRGNFPDRFSARQFPNYSSELNVNALLLGDSALYLCASSLGSYNSPLHFGNGTRLTVT.

V usage is TRBV6-1 and J usage is TRBJ1-1, with D uncertain. The CDR3 has 13 amino acids. Germline V lookup: CDR1 MNHNS, CDR2 SASEGT. V dropped 2 bases and J dropped 1 base, with 5 bases sitting between them. The CDR3 spells CASSENRNTEAFF. The CDR3 region has the DNA TGTGCCAGCAGTGAAAATCGGAACACTGAAGCTTTCTTT.

This clone turned up a few times. This chain joins TRBV9 and TRBJ1-3; 10 nucleotides align to TRBD1. This CDR3 region has 18 residues. Looked up from germline, CDR1 is SGDLS and CDR2 is YYNGEE. The ends lost 3 bases at V and 0 bases at J; junction bases unmatched: 9. The CDR3 spells CASSGVLGTGDSGNTIYF. CDR3 coding DNA: TGTGCCAGCAGCGGAGTCTTAGGGACAGGGGACTCTGGAAACACCATATATTTT.

The chain employs TRBV18 and TRBJ2-5; the D call may be TRBD1 or TRBD2 (6 bases each). This CDR3 is 16 amino acids long. V lost 0 bases and J 7 bases, leaving 18 bases between the germline ends. CDR1 and CDR2 from the germline V gene are KGHSH and LQKENI. CDR3 sequence: CASSPPGGAGAGTQYF. In DNA, the CDR3 is TGTGCCAGCTCACCACCTGGAGGGGCAGGGGCCGGGACCCAGTACTTC.

The chain uses TRBV24-1 and TRBJ2-1; 7 positions match TRBD1. Germline CDR1 reads KGHDR; CDR2 reads SFDVKD. Trimming at V came to 1 base and at J to 3 bases, leaving 11 bases not matched to a gene. CDR3 length: 18 amino acids. DNA for the CDR3: TGTGCCACCAGTGATTTACCCGGTTCAGGGGGAATCTACAATGAGCAGTTCTTC. This sequence encodes CATSDLPGSGGIYNEQFF.

The chain combines TRBV19 with TRBJ2-2; TRBD1 agrees at 8 bases. The CDR3 sequence is 14 residues long. Germline CDR1 is LNHDA and CDR2 is SQIVND (reference sequence). The ends lost 5 bases at V and 6 bases at J; junction bases unmatched: 5. The CDR3: CASSGRQGPGELFF. The CDR3 DNA reads as TGTGCCAGTAGTGGAAGACAGGGGCCCGGGGAGCTGTTTTTT.

The chain combines TRBV21-1 with TRBJ2-5. TRBV21-1 is a recognized pseudogene. The CDR3 length is 20 residues. The CDR3 is CASTKHGGGRVLPDQETQYF. The CDR3 DNA follows: TGTGCCAGCACCAAACACGGGGGCGGGCGGGTTCTTCCAGACCAAGAGACCCAGTACTTC.